A single sample is the source of the 9 T cell receptor beta chains below, sequenced in a study of T cells in Graves' hyperthyroidism and ophthalmopathy. Regions amplified from RNA transcripts were the TCR beta CDR3 regions. First-round RT-PCR targeting the TCR CDR3 was performed with the HTBI primer set. In TCRdb, the multiplex PCR reads were re-called with MiXCR into one record per CDR3 protein. The sample lists approximately 640,000 distinct CDR3 sequences, around 15% seen once, with approximately 3.8% in the top ten. The sample consisted of blood. Receptor source: a woman between 25 and 40 years old with Graves' hyperthyroidism.

CDR3 bases: TGTGCCAGCAGCCAACAGGGGATAGGCTCTGGAAACACCATATATTTT. It translates to CASSQQGIGSGNTIYF. The chain has TRBV3-1 and TRBJ1-3; D may be TRBD1 (6 bases). Germline CDR1 reads LGHDT; CDR2 reads YNNKEL (reference sequence). V was pared by 2 bases and J by 0 bases, with 11 bases between. CDR3 length: 16 amino acids.

This clonotype has at least ten counts. J is TRBJ1-5 and V is TRBV12-3 or TRBV12-4; tentatively, D is TRBD1 (5 bases). The ends were cut back, 3 bases at V and 7 bases at J, with 13 bases in the middle. This CDR3 has 14 residues. The CDR3 spells CASSLSPRGQPQHF. CDR3 DNA sequence: TGTGCCAGCAGTTTGAGCCCTAGGGGACAGCCCCAGCATTTT.

The chain couples TRBV19 to TRBJ1-1; D is perhaps TRBD1 (6 bases). The CDR3 has 14 amino acids. The germline V gene has CDR1 LNHDA and CDR2 SQIVND (reference sequence). V lost 7 bases and J 1 base, leaving 13 bases between the germline ends. CDR3 sequence: CASKTTGTNTEAFF. The CDR3 DNA follows: TGTGCCAGTAAAACTACAGGGACGAACACTGAAGCTTTCTTT.

This clonotype was picked up a small number of times. This chain links TRBV20-1 with TRBJ2-1, with 13 nucleotides matching TRBD2. Germline CDR1 is DFQATT and CDR2 is SNEGSKA (reference sequence). The trim removed 3 bases at V and 1 base at J, leaving 6 bases unmatched. This CDR3 comprises 17 residues. The CDR3 DNA reads as TGCAGTGCTAGGGGGACTAGCGGGGATTTATCCTACAATGAGCAGTTCTTC. It yields the protein CSARGTSGDLSYNEQFF.

The sample holds many counts of this clonotype. The chain recombines TRBV28 with TRBJ1-1; no clear D gene. Trimming cost V 2 bases and J 6 bases, with 10 bases left between them. CDR1 and CDR2 (germline): MDHEN, SYDVKM. CDR3 length equals 13 residues. This CDR3 reads CASSLVLASEAFF. CDR3 sequence (DNA): TGTGCCAGCAGTTTAGTTTTGGCTTCTGAAGCTTTCTTT.

This clonotype was recorded many times. The chain combines TRBV28 with TRBJ2-7; 11 nucleotides agree with TRBD2. Trimming at V came to 4 bases and at J to 0 bases, leaving 5 bases not matched to a gene. Looked up from germline, CDR1 is MDHEN and CDR2 is SYDVKM. The CDR3 loop spans 16 amino acids. The CDR3: CASSSATSGTSYEQYF. The CDR3 bases are TGTGCCAGCAGTTCGGCGACTAGCGGGACCTCCTACGAGCAGTACTTC.

This clonotype came up many times. This chain joins TRBV2 and TRBJ2-1; TRBD2 aligns across 8 bases. Unmatched junction bases numbered 14, after V lost 4 bases and J lost 0 bases. Germline V CDR1 and CDR2: SNHLY, FYNNEI. The CDR3 totals 19 residues. The CDR3 here is CASSGPGLESLSSYNEQFF. The CDR3, as DNA: TGTGCCAGCAGTGGCCCGGGACTAGAAAGTTTAAGCTCCTACAATGAGCAGTTCTTC. The full variable domain, in which reference TRBV2 and TRBJ2-1 provide the parts outside the CDR3, is EPEVTQTPSHQVTQMGQEVILRCVPISNHLYFYWYRQILGQKVEFLVSFYNNEISEKSEIFDDQFSVERPDGSNFTLKIRSTKLEDSAMYFCASSGPGLESLSSYNEQFFGPGTRLTVL.

This clonotype was counted at least ten times. This chain joins TRBV3-1 and TRBJ2-1, with TRBD2 matching 9 bases. The CDR3 runs to 18 residues. The V and J ends lost 0 bases and 0 bases, in that order; junction bases with no gene match: 6. The germline V gene encodes CDR1 LGHDT and CDR2 YNNKEL (reference sequence). The CDR3 protein is CASSQDLGLAGSYNEQFF. DNA of the CDR3: TGTGCCAGCAGCCAAGATTTGGGACTAGCAGGCTCCTACAATGAGCAGTTCTTC.

Only a few counts were recorded for this clonotype. The chain employs TRBV11-2 and TRBJ2-1; weak D call: TRBD2 (7 bases). The V gene's germline CDR1 is SGHAT and CDR2 FQNNGV. Trimming took 5 bases from V and 14 from J, leaving 13 bases between them. The CDR3 is made up of 11 amino acids. The CDR3 is CASSRGGPEFF. The CDR3 DNA is TGTGCCAGCAGCCGCGGGGGCCCGGAGTTCTTC.